Sequencing of this TCR beta chain was carried out in a study of T cell responses to AZD1222 COVID-19 vaccine (dated by TCRdb to the early 2020s). About the study as a whole: A total of approximately 230 trial participants underwent TCR sequencing, of whom 207 received two doses of AZD1222 and about 25 received two doses of the MenACWY control vaccine. Trial participants were enrolled into age subgroups of 18-55, 56-69 and 70-plus years, which contained around 140, 26 and 57 TCR-sequenced participants, respectively. Broad study findings and their caveats: The 56-69-year group was small, and its depth increase did not reach significance, likely because of low power. Because no day 14 peak-response samples were available, the repertoires could be characterized only after the peak T cell response. Vaccine-associated CD4 TCRs spanned the whole spike protein, with dominant responses in regions 160-218 and 743-854. Conclusions about previously exposed vaccinees are limited, since just 5 or 6 AZD1222 recipients were seropositive for SARS-CoV-2 at baseline. A significant rise in spike-specific TCR breadth and depth was observed after two AZD1222 doses relative to day 0 and relative to MenACWY recipients. Participants were mostly white British, with more females than males. The authors suggested clonal diversity may have been underestimated. Nearly half of unique spike-specific TCRs reportedly recognized epitopes outside regions mutated in the B.1.351 and B.1.1.7 variants.

To note about this clone: The target of this receptor is not known. Base qualities are not at hand, and no much larger clone is one base apart.

Reading from cysteine to phenylalanine, the CDR3 counts 13 amino acids. Solely the CDR3 DNA is kept, with 39 bases framed from the first base. Sequences SQVTM (CDR1) and ANQGSEA (CDR2) are obtained from the germline V gene. V loses 4 bases, J loses 5 bases, and the germline ends lie 14 bases apart. The intended sense of this specimen's time point label: about 28 days (+/-7) after the second vaccine dose. AZD1222 recipients whose second dose came at about 4 weeks and those whose second dose came at about 12 weeks were combined into one group, since spike-specific TCR depth and breadth did not differ between the two schedules. The vaccinee samples were drawn from two UK trials, COV001 and COV002, one of which was a single-blind randomized controlled phase 2/3 trial testing AZD1222 (ChAdOx1 nCoV-19) in healthy adults. Trial participant PBMC samples were collected at day 0 and day 28 after the second dose for TCRbeta chain sequencing.

The CDR3 regions of human TCRbeta chains were analyzed by immunosequencing. From the authors' description of their analysis: TCRs in the repertoires were compared against a reference library of SARS-CoV-2-specific TCRs that had been generated with the MIRA antigen-specificity platform. Breadth was defined as the fraction of unique TCRs that were SARS-CoV-2-associated. Depth was defined as the fraction of total T cells that were SARS-CoV-2-associated. Each spike-specific TCR was assigned to its reactive spike region and to a CD4 or CD8 class using the MIRA data. Log10-transformed breadth and depth values were compared by one-way ANOVA with Sidak's multiple comparisons tests. In its TCRdb copy, this immuneACCESS table keeps in-frame sequences only and misses some clones. Where compared with another copy, unresolved V genes explain less than half of these, and the others have no known cause. The V and J calls and clone size are taken from that table; D and trimming were inferred from the DNA. The sample table contains roughly 120,000 clones; only one count was recorded for more than 70% of them. The ten largest make up 17% of the sample.

Sequenced here: peripheral blood, sampled 28 days after the second AZD1222 dose. The source is an adult who received the AZD1222 COVID-19 vaccine. This sequence uses TRBV29-1 and TRBJ1-1, and TRBD1 may be the D gene, going by 5 matching bases. CDR3 reads: CSVAHRGRTEAFF. In nucleotides, the sequence is TGCAGCGTTGCGCATAGGGGACGTACTGAAGCTTTCTTT.